The sequence of this TCR beta chain was determined in a study of OX40 agonist ivuxolimab in advanced cancers. The overall study: The group had a mean age of about 65 years, ranged from about 23 to 85, and was 82.7% male. Patients achieving partial responses numbered three: one hepatocellular carcinoma case and two cutaneous melanoma cases. General study results and limits: Averaging showed that CD8+ T cells had more expanded clones than CD4+ did.

With respect to this clone: Antigen: not known.

Trimming removed 0 bases at V and 10 bases at J, with 13 bases between. The germline V gene has CDR1 SNHLY and CDR2 FYNNEI. This CDR3 comprises 14 residues. Sampling times: baseline, cycle 4 day 1, cycle 7 day 1. Using immunoSEQ multiplex PCR, the repertoire was profiled, and TCRdb retains in-frame clones only, with some absent. Here the sample spans under 85,000 clones, more than 70% being singletons. The TCR was taken from an adult with an advanced solid tumor such as melanoma, head and neck, liver or kidney cancer. The sample consisted of CD4+ or CD8+ T cells sorted from blood, taken in a trial of the OX40 agonist ivuxolimab. This chain links TRBV2 with TRBJ1-5; D not certain. The CDR3 DNA is TGTGCCAGCAGTGAAGCCGGCAGCTCCCCCCCCCAGCATTTT. Its protein product is CASSEAGSSPPQHF.